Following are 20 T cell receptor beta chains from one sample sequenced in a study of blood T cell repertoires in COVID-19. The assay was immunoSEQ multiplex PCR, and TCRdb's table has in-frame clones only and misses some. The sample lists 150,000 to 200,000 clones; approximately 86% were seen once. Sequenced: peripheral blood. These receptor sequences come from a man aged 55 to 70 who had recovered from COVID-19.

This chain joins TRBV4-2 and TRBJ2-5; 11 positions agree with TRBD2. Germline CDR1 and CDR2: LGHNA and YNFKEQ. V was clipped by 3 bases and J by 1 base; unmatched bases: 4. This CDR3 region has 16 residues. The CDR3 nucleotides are TGTGCCAGCAGCCAGGTACTAGCGGGGGTCCAAGAGACCCAGTACTTC. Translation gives CASSQVLAGVQETQYF.

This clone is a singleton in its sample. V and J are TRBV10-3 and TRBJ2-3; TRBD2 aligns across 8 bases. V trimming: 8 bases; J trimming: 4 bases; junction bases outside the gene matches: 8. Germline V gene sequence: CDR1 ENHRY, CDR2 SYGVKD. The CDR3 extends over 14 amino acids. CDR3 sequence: CAIWAAGGADTQYF. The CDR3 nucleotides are TGTGCCATCTGGGCGGCGGGGGGCGCAGATACGCAGTATTTT.

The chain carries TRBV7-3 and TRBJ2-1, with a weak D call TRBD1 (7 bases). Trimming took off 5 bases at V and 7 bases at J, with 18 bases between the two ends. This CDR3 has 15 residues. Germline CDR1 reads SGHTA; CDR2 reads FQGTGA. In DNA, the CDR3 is TGTGCCAGCAGCCCACAACAGGGGAGGATGAATGAGCAGTTCTTC. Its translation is CASSPQQGRMNEQFF.

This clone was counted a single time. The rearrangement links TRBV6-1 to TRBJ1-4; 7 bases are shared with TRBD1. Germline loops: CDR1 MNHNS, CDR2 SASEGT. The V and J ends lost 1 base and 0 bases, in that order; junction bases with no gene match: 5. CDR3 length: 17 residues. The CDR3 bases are TGTGCCAGCAGTGAAGTTGGACAGGCTGCAACTAATGAAAAACTGTTTTTT. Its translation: CASSEVGQAATNEKLFF.

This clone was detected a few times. The CDR3 spells CASSSTLEKLFF. In DNA form, the CDR3 reads TGTGCCAGCAGCTCCACTCTAGAAAAACTGTTTTTT. The genes are TRBV7-9 and TRBJ1-4; D uncertain. CDR3 size: 12 residues. Looked up from germline, CDR1 is SEHNR and CDR2 is FQNEAQ (reference sequence). The V gene lost 4 bases and the J gene lost 8 bases, with 8 bases spanning the gap.

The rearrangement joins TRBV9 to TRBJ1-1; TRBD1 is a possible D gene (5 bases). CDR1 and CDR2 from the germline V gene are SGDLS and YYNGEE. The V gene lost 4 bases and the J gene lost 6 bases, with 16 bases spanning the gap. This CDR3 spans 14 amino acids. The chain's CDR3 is CASSINVGGSEAFF. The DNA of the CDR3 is TGTGCCAGCAGCATCAATGTGGGGGGATCTGAAGCTTTCTTT.

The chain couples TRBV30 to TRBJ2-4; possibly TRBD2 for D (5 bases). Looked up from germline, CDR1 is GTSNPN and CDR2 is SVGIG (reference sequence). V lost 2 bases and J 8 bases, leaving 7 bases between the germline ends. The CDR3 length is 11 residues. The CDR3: CAWSQADIQYF. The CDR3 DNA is TGTGCCTGGAGTCAAGCGGACATTCAGTACTTC.

In nucleotides, the CDR3 is TGTGCCAGCAGCTTAGCGAAGAAGATCGAGGGCAGCACAGATACGCAGTATTTT. Amino acid sequence: CASSLAKKIEGSTDTQYF. The J gene is TRBJ2-3, the V gene TRBV7-2, with a tentative D call TRBD2 (5 bases). V lost 0 bases to trimming and J lost 0 bases, with 16 bases between them. Germline V lookup: CDR1 SGHTA, CDR2 FQGNSA. This CDR3 region has 18 residues.

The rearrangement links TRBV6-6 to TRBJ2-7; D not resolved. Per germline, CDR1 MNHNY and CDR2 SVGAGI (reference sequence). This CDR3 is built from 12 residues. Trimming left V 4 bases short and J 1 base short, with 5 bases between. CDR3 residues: CASSSGSYEQYF. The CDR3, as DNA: TGTGCCAGCAGTTCCGGGTCCTACGAGCAGTACTTC.

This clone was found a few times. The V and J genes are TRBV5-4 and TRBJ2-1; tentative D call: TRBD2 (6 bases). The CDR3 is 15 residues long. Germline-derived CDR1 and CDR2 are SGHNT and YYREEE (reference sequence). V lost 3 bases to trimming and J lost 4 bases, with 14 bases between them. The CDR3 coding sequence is TGTGCCAGCAGCTCGAGGCGGGGCGGTTACAATGAGCAGTTCTTC. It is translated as CASSSRRGGYNEQFF.

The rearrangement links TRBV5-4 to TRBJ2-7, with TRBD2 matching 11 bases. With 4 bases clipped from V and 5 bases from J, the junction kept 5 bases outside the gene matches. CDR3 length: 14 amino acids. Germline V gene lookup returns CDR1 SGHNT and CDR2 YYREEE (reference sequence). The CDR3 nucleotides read TGTGCCAGCAGCCCGGGACTAGCGGTCCACGAGCAGTACTTC. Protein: CASSPGLAVHEQYF.

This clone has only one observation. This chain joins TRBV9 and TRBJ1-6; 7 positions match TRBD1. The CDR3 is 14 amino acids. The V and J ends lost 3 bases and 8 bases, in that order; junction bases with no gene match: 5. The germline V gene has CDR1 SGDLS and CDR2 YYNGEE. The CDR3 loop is CASSALQGDSPLHF. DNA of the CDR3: TGTGCCAGCAGCGCCCTGCAGGGGGATTCACCCCTCCACTTT.

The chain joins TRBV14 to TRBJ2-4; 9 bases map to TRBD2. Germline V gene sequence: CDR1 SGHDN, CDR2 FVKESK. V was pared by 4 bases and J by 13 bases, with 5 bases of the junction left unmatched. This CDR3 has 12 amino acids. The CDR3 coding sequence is TGTGCCAGCAGCCGGGCTAGCGGGGACCAGTACTTC. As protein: CASSRASGDQYF.

CDR3 DNA sequence: TGTGCCAGTAGTTACAGGGGGACCGCTGGAAACACCATATATTTT. Encoded protein: CASSYRGTAGNTIYF. This chain joins TRBV19 and TRBJ1-3; 8 nucleotides line up with TRBD1. The CDR3 runs to 15 residues. Trimming cost V 5 bases and J 2 bases; bases outside gene matches: 5. Germline-derived CDR1 and CDR2 are LNHDA and SQIVND (reference sequence).

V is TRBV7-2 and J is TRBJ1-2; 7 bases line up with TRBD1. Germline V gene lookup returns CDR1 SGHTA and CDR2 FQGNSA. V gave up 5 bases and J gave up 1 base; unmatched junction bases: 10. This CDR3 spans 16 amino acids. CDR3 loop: CASSPPHNRGNYGYTF. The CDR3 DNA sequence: TGTGCCAGCAGCCCACCCCACAACAGGGGTAACTATGGCTACACCTTC.

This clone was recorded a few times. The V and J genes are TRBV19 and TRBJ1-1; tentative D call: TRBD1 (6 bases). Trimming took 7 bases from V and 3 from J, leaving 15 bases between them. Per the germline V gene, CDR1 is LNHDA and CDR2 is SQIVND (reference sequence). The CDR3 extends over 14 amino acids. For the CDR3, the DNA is TGTGCCAGTATGACAGGCGAGGGATACACTGAAGCTTTCTTT. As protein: CASMTGEGYTEAFF.

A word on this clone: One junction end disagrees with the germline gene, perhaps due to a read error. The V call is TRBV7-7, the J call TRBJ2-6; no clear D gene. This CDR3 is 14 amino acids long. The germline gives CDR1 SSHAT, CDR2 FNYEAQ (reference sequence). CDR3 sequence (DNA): TGTGCTAGCAGTCCGACATCTGGGGCCAACGTCCTGACTTTC. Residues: CASSPTSGANVLTF.

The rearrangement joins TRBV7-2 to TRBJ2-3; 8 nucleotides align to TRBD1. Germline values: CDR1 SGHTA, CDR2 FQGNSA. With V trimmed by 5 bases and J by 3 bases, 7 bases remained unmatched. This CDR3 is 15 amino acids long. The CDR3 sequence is CASSAQGAPTDTQYF. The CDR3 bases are TGTGCCAGCAGCGCCCAGGGGGCGCCTACAGATACGCAGTATTTT. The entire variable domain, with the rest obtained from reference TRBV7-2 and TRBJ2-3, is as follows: GAGVSQSPSNKVTEKGKDVELRCDPISGHTALYWYRQSLGQGLEFLIYFQGNSAPDKSGLPSDRFSAERTGGSVSTLTIQRTQQEDSAVYLCASSAQGAPTDTQYFGPGTRLTVL.

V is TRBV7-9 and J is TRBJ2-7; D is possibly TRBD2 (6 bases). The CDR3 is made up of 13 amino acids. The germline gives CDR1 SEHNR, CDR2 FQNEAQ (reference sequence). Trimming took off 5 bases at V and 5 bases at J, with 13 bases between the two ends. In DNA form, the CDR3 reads TGTGCCAGCAGCGCGAGACTAGTCAACGAGCAGTACTTC. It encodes CASSARLVNEQYF.

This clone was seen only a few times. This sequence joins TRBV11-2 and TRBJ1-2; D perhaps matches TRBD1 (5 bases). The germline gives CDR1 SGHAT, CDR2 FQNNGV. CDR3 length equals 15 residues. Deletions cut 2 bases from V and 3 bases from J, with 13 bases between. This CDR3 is CASSLWPLRDYGYTF. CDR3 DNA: TGTGCCAGCAGCTTATGGCCACTCAGGGACTATGGCTACACCTTC.